This T cell receptor (beta chain) is from a study of T cell clonality in common variable immunodeficiency. General observations from the study: Fewer deletions and N-nucleotide insertions were reportedly seen in common variable immunodeficiency TCR beta sequences.

Sequenced by immunoSEQ multiplex PCR; TCRdb stores in-frame clones only, minus some. This sample carries about 11,000 clones, none of them present only once. Germline V gene sequence: CDR1 GTSNPN, CDR2 SVGIG (reference sequence). With V trimmed by 3 bases and J by 2 bases, 10 bases remained unmatched. There are 15 residues in the CDR3. This clone has only a few counts. Antigen unknown. From the germline J gene comes the end of the CDR3, since the read stops 3 residues before it. V usage is TRBV30 and J usage is TRBJ2-7; 7 bases align to TRBD1. The sequenced material came from peripheral blood mononuclear cells. This clonotype was sampled from a human donor with common variable immunodeficiency. The CDR3 DNA, read in part, is TGTGCCTGGAGCCGCCTGGACAGGAGAACCTACGAG. Its protein product is CAWSRLDRRTYE. The entire CDR3 protein reads CAWSRLDRRTYEQYF.